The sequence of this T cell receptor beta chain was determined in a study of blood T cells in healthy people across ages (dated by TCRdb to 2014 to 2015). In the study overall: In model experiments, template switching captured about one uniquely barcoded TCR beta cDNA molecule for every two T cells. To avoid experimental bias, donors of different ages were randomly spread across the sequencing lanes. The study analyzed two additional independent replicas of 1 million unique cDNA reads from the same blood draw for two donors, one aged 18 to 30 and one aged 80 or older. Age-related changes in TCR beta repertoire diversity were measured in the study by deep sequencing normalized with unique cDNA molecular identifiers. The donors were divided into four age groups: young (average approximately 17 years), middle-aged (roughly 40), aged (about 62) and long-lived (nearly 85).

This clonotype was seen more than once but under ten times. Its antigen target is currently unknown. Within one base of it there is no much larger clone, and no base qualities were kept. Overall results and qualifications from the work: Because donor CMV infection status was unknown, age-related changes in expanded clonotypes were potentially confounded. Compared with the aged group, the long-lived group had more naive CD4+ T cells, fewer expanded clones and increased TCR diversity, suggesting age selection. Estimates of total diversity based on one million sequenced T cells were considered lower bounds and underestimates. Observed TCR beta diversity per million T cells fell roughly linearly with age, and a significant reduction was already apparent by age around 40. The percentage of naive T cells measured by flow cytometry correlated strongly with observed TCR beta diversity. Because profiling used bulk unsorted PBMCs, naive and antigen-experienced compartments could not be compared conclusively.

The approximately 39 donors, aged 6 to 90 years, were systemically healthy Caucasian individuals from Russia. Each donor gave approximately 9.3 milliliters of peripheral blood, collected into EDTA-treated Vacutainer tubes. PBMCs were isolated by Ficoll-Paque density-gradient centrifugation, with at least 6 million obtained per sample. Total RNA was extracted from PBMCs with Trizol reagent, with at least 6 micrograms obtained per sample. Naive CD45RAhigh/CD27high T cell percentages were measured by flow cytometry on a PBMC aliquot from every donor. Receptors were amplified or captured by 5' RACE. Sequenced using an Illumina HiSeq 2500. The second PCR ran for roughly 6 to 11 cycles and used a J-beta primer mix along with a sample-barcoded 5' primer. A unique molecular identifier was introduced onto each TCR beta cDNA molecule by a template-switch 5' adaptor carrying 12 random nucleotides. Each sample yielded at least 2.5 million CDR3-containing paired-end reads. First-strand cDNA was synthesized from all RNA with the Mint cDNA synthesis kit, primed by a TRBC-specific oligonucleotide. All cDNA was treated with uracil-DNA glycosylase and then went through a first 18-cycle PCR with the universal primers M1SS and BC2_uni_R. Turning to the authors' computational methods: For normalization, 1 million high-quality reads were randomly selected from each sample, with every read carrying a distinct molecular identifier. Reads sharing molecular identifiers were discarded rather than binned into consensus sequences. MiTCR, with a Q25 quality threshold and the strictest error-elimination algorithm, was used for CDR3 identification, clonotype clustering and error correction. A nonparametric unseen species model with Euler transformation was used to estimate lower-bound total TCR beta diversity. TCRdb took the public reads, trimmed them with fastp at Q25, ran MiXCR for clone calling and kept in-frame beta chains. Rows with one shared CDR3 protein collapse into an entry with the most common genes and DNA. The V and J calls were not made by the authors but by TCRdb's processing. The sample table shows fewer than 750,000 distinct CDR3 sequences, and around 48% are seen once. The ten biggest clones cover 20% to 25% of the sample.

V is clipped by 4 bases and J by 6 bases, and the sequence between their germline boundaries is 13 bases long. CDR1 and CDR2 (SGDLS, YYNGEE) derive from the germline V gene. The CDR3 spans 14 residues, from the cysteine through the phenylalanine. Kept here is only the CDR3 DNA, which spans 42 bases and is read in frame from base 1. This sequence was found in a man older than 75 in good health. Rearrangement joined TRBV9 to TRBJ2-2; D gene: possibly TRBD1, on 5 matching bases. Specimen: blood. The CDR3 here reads CASSPRSGSGELFF. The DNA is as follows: TGTGCCAGCAGCCCCAGGTCAGGGTCCGGGGAGCTGTTTTTT.